The rows below give T cell receptor beta chains drawn from one sample of a study of blood T cell repertoires in COVID-19. Libraries were prepared by immunoSEQ multiplex PCR; TCRdb keeps only in-frame clonotypes and omits some of them. The table shows roughly 160,000 clones, with less than 80% occurring only once. The specimen sequenced was PBMCs or T cells enriched from blood (not recorded which). The receptors shown here come from a woman aged 70-85 years in a cohort exposed to, infected with or recovered from COVID-19 (not recorded which). CDR3s include the opening cysteine and the closing phenylalanine or tryptophan. A D gene is named only where the DNA matches it firmly. Clone size is given for some rows only: seen once, a few or many times, or a class if the clone is expanded.

cdr3_aa,cdr3_nt,v_call,clone_size,cdr3_length,d_call,j_call
CASSEPGNQPQHF,TGTGCCAGCAGTGAACCCGGGAATCAGCCCCAGCATTTT,TRBV6-1,-,13,-,TRBJ1-5
CASSQDRTNYGYTF,TGCGCCAGCAGCCAAGACAGAACTAACTATGGCTACACCTTC,TRBV4-1,-,14,-,TRBJ1-2
CASSQDGGSGANVLTF,TGTGCCAGCAGCCAAGACGGGGGCTCTGGGGCCAACGTCCTGACTTTC,TRBV3-1/TRBV3-2,few,16,-,TRBJ2-6
CASSPPTGGFYEQYF,TGTGCCAGCTCACCGCCGACAGGGGGGTTCTACGAGCAGTACTTC,TRBV18,few,15,TRBD1,TRBJ2-7
CASGFGTPPLAFF,TGTGCTAGTGGTTTCGGGACACCCCCTCTCGCTTTCTTT,TRBV12-5,-,13,-,TRBJ1-1
CASSSTGNLIFQPQHF,TGTGCCAGCAGTTCAACCGGGAACCTAATCTTCCAGCCCCAGCATTTT,TRBV27,-,16,-,TRBJ1-5
CASSSAGEDSPLHF,TGTGCCAGCTCGTCAGCGGGGGAAGATTCACCCCTCCACTTT,TRBV18,-,14,-,TRBJ1-6
CASSMRAGRGISLAFF,TGTGCCAGCAGCATGCGCGCGGGGAGGGGAATTTCGTTGGCTTTCTTT,TRBV28,-,16,-,TRBJ1-1
CASSLAPGTTYEQYF,TGTGCCAGCAGCTTAGCCCCCGGGACAACCTACGAGCAGTACTTC,TRBV7-6,once,15,-,TRBJ2-7
CATSLGVKDTQYF,TGTGCCACCAGCTTAGGGGTCAAGGATACGCAGTATTTT,TRBV24-1,few,13,-,TRBJ2-3
CASSLTPGTGVNTGELFF,TGTGCCAGCAGCCTCACCCCCGGGACAGGGGTTAACACCGGGGAGCTGTTTTTT,TRBV3-1/TRBV3-2,-,18,TRBD1,TRBJ2-2
CASSSGTGNYEQYF,TGTGCCAGCTCAAGTGGGACAGGGAATTACGAGCAGTACTTC,TRBV18,once,14,TRBD1,TRBJ2-7
CASSPDITNQPQHF,TGTGCCAGCTCACCGGACATTACCAATCAGCCCCAGCATTTT,TRBV18,-,14,-,TRBJ1-5
CASSKQVDTQYF,TGTGCCAGCAGTAAGCAGGTAGATACGCAGTATTTT,TRBV2,few,12,-,TRBJ2-3
CASSPSGGAEGYTF,TGCGCCAGCAGCCCCAGCGGGGGGGCGGAAGGCTACACCTTC,TRBV10-1,-,14,-,TRBJ1-2
CASSPAGRGGYTF,TGTGCCAGCTCACCGGCAGGGAGGGGTGGCTACACCTTC,TRBV18,-,13,-,TRBJ1-2
CASSLARELAGVYNEQFF,TGTGCCAGCAGCTTAGCCCGGGAACTAGCGGGAGTATACAATGAGCAGTTCTTC,TRBV7-9,-,18,TRBD2,TRBJ2-1
CASSQEWRSEYTQYF,TGCGCCAGCAGCCAAGAATGGAGGTCGGAGTATACGCAGTATTTT,TRBV4-1,-,15,-,TRBJ2-3
CASSLTSGNTIYF,TGTGCCAGCAGCTTAACTAGTGGAAACACCATATATTTT,TRBV11-2,-,13,-,TRBJ1-3
CAISETARSPHGYTF,TGTGCCATCAGTGAAACTGCCCGGTCGCCGCATGGCTACACCTTC,TRBV10-3,-,15,-,TRBJ1-2
CASSFPDRAMNTEAFF,TGTGCCAGCAGCTTCCCGGACAGGGCCATGAACACTGAAGCTTTCTTT,TRBV7-2,-,16,TRBD1,TRBJ1-1
CASSRSWGATGELFF,TGTGCCAGCAGCCGTTCTTGGGGAGCCACCGGGGAGCTGTTTTTT,TRBV6-2/TRBV6-3,-,15,-,TRBJ2-2
CASSQNPGLAGGKGTQYF,TGTGCCAGCAGCCAAAACCCCGGACTAGCGGGAGGGAAGGGAACGCAGTATTTT,TRBV3-1/TRBV3-2,once,18,TRBD2,TRBJ2-3
CSARKREHNEQFF,TGCAGCGCCCGAAAGCGGGAACACAATGAGCAGTTCTTC,TRBV29-1,-,13,TRBD2,TRBJ2-1
CASSRLAGDFQYF,TGTGCCAGCAGCCGACTAGCGGGAGACTTTCAGTACTTC,TRBV3-1/TRBV3-2,few,13,TRBD2,TRBJ2-4
CASSSVGNTIYF,TGTGCCAGCAGTTCGGTTGGAAACACCATATATTTT,TRBV12-3/TRBV12-4,-,12,-,TRBJ1-3
CASSGLRLWTYEQYF,TGTGCCAGCAGCGGGCTGAGACTATGGACCTACGAGCAGTACTTC,TRBV5-6,once,15,-,TRBJ2-7
CASSLVRGGAVETQYF,TGCGCCAGCAGCTTGGTGCGAGGGGGCGCAGTGGAGACCCAGTACTTC,TRBV5-1,-,16,TRBD1,TRBJ2-5
CASREGVYNEQFF,TGTGCCAGTAGAGAGGGAGTTTACAATGAGCAGTTCTTC,TRBV2,once,13,-,TRBJ2-1
CASSQPHTEGGYTF,TGTGCCAGCAGCCAACCACATACGGAGGGTGGCTACACCTTC,TRBV28,once,14,-,TRBJ1-2
CATSRDLTGELFF,TGTGCCACCAGCAGAGATCTGACCGGGGAGCTGTTTTTT,TRBV15,-,13,-,TRBJ2-2
CASSPGDFYEQYF,TGTGCCAGCTCTCCGGGTGATTTCTACGAGCAGTACTTC,TRBV18,few,13,-,TRBJ2-7
CASTRVNNEQFF,TGTGCCAGCACCCGGGTAAACAATGAGCAGTTCTTC,TRBV11-3,-,12,-,TRBJ2-1
CASSLIRGLNTEAFF,TGCGCCAGCAGCTTGATCAGGGGCCTGAACACTGAAGCTTTCTTT,TRBV5-1,few,15,-,TRBJ1-1
CASSLSLGQYEQYF,TGTGCCAGCAGTTTATCGTTGGGACAGTACGAGCAGTACTTC,TRBV27,-,14,TRBD1,TRBJ2-7
CASSPGTITNEQFF,TGTGCCAGCAGCCCCGGGACTATTACCAATGAGCAGTTCTTC,TRBV7-3,-,14,TRBD2,TRBJ2-1
CASSWEVVQYF,TGTGCCAGCAGTTGGGAGGTAGTCCAGTACTTC,TRBV6-4,-,11,-,TRBJ2-7
CASSSLGQKYEQYF,TGTGCCAGCAGCTCCTTGGGACAGAAGTACGAGCAGTACTTC,TRBV7-8,-,14,TRBD1,TRBJ2-7
CASTHSDNEQFF,TGTGCCAGCACTCACAGTGACAATGAGCAGTTCTTC,TRBV6-1,-,12,-,TRBJ2-1
CASSRDWGETQYF,TGTGCCAGCAGCCGGGACTGGGGGGAGACCCAGTACTTC,TRBV3-1/TRBV3-2,-,13,-,TRBJ2-5
CASSPQGDVFGELFF,TGTGCCAGCTCCCCACAGGGTGATGTTTTCGGGGAGCTGTTTTTT,TRBV7-3,few,15,-,TRBJ2-2
CASSTRQGGEKLFF,TGTGCCAGCAGCACCCGACAGGGGGGTGAAAAACTGTTTTTT,TRBV9,-,14,TRBD1,TRBJ1-4
CASSATGGLVQPQHF,TGTGCCAGCAGTGCGACAGGGGGATTGGTTCAGCCCCAGCATTTT,TRBV2,-,15,TRBD1,TRBJ1-5
CASSDPGQGPHTEAFF,TGTGCCAGCAGTGACCCGGGACAGGGGCCCCACACTGAAGCTTTCTTT,TRBV6-1,-,16,TRBD1,TRBJ1-1
CSATRDNEQFF,TGCAGTGCTACTAGAGACAATGAGCAGTTCTTC,TRBV20-1,-,11,-,TRBJ2-1
CASSLWGQLNQPQHF,TGTGCCAGCAGTCTGTGGGGACAGCTCAATCAGCCCCAGCATTTT,TRBV28,-,15,TRBD1,TRBJ1-5
CASSHRTGEEEQYF,TGTGCCAGCAGCCACCGGACAGGCGAGGAAGAGCAGTACTTC,TRBV21-1,-,14,-,TRBJ2-7
CASSLAPGLAGGTDTQYF,TGTGCCAGCAGTTTGGCCCCGGGACTAGCGGGAGGTACAGATACGCAGTATTTT,TRBV28,-,18,TRBD2,TRBJ2-3
CASSLMNRAIQETQYF,TGTGCCAGCAGCTTAATGAACAGGGCTATCCAAGAGACCCAGTACTTC,TRBV7-2,-,16,-,TRBJ2-5
CASSHRWTTYGYTF,TGTGCCAGCAGCCACCGGTGGACAACCTATGGCTACACCTTC,TRBV7-9,-,14,-,TRBJ1-2
CASSRRPPEVTEQYF,TGTGCCAGTAGTAGGCGGCCCCCCGAGGTAACGGAGCAGTACTTC,TRBV19,-,15,-,TRBJ2-7
CASSGLQGPQSNQPQHF,TGTGCCAGCAGCGGTCTACAGGGACCGCAAAGCAATCAGCCCCAGCATTTT,TRBV5-5,-,17,-,TRBJ1-5
CASSLVGGSYEQYF,TGCGCCAGCAGCTTGGTGGGCGGGTCCTACGAGCAGTACTTC,TRBV5-1,-,14,-,TRBJ2-7
CASSPRGTSGSYEQYF,TGTGCCAGCAGCCCTAGGGGGACTAGCGGGAGTTACGAGCAGTACTTC,TRBV7-6,-,16,TRBD2,TRBJ2-7
CASSPEENQPQHF,TGTGCCAGCAGTCCCGAAGAGAATCAGCCCCAGCATTTT,TRBV6-4,-,13,-,TRBJ1-5